These 27 T cell receptor beta chains were all obtained from the same sample, sequenced in a study of blood T cells in healthy people across ages. Alongside a J-beta primer mix, a sample-barcoded 5' primer served in a second PCR lasting about 6 to 12 cycles. One entry per CDR3 protein, called by TCRdb with MiXCR from the 5' RACE reads. Here the sample spans roughly 800,000 distinct CDR3 sequences, more than 20% being singletons. This sample was shared with a second study, whose subject was T cells of mothers and their children.

The sequenced sample was blood. Receptors were obtained from a boy younger than 18 in good health.

This clonotype appeared once. The chain couples TRBV20-1 to TRBJ1-4, with TRBD1 matching 7 bases. The CDR3 is 14 residues long. The germline CDR1 and CDR2 sequences are DFQATT and SNEGSKA (reference sequence). J gave up 7 bases and V 1 base, and 6 bases lay outside the gene matches. This CDR3 reads CSARVGQVGEKLFF. CDR3 nucleotide sequence: TGCAGTGCTAGAGTCGGACAGGTCGGTGAAAAACTGTTTTTT.

The chain recombines TRBV20-1 with TRBJ2-1, with a weak D call TRBD2 (5 bases). The germline V gene has CDR1 DFQATT and CDR2 SNEGSKA (reference sequence). CDR3 length equals 14 residues. V was pared by 6 bases and J by 4 bases, with 16 bases between. The DNA of the CDR3 is TGCAGTGCGAGCGGTGAATCGGGATACAATGAGCAGTTCTTC. Encoded protein: CSASGESGYNEQFF.

The V call is TRBV3-1, the J call TRBJ2-3, with TRBD2 matching over 10 bases. Trimming removed 2 bases from V and 8 bases from J; junction bases left unmatched: 7. This CDR3 has 15 residues. Germline CDR1 is LGHDT and CDR2 is YNNKEL (reference sequence). The CDR3 sequence is CASSQKGLAGATQYF. CDR3 DNA sequence: TGTGCCAGCAGCCAAAAGGGGCTAGCGGGAGCTACGCAGTATTTT.

This clonotype occurred a few times. The CDR3 sequence: CAWSLSRGYTF. In DNA form, the CDR3 reads TGTGCCTGGAGCCTCTCTAGAGGCTACACCTTC. This chain joins TRBV30 and TRBJ1-2; the D is unclear. V was pared by 3 bases and J by 8 bases, with 10 bases between. Germline CDR1 is GTSNPN and CDR2 is SVGIG (reference sequence). The CDR3 consists of 11 residues.

This clonotype was observed a handful of times. J is TRBJ2-7 and V is TRBV4-3, with 11 positions matching TRBD1. CDR3 length: 16 residues. Looked up from germline, CDR1 is LGHNA and CDR2 is YSLEER. V gave up 5 bases and J gave up 5 bases; unmatched junction bases: 11. CDR3 protein: CASSKDPGQGVDEQYF. In nucleotides, the CDR3 is TGCGCCAGCAGCAAGGATCCGGGACAGGGGGTCGACGAGCAGTACTTC.

This clonotype was picked up a small number of times. The chain carries TRBV7-2 and TRBJ2-5; a possible D gene is TRBD1 (5 bases). This CDR3 has 13 residues. Germline V gene lookup returns CDR1 SGHTA and CDR2 FQGNSA. V was clipped by 5 bases and J by 5 bases, with 12 bases between them. Written as DNA, the CDR3 is TGTGCCAGCAGCCCAGGGTACTTGGAGACCCAGTACTTC. Its protein product is CASSPGYLETQYF.

This clonotype was counted a few times. The genes are TRBV5-1 and TRBJ2-5; 11 nucleotides match TRBD2. The J call is doubtful: the DNA matches TRBJ2-1 better. The CDR3 is 17 residues long. Germline CDR1 reads SGHRS; CDR2 reads YFSETQ. In DNA form, the CDR3 reads TGCGCCAGCAGCTCACAAAAAACTAGCGGGGGAGGCAATGAGCAGTTCTTC. Translating gives CASSSQKTSGGGNEQFF.

The rearrangement links TRBV11-1 to TRBJ2-5; D perhaps matches TRBD2 (6 bases). Trimming took off 5 bases at V and 7 bases at J, with 26 bases between the two ends. This CDR3 is built from 17 residues. Germline CDR1 is SGHAT and CDR2 is FQDESV (reference sequence). The chain's CDR3 is CASSPTFVGGDLGTQYF. DNA for the CDR3: TGTGCCAGCAGCCCCACCTTTGTTGGCGGGGATTTAGGGACCCAGTACTTC.

This clonotype turned up a few times. The rearrangement links TRBV11-2 to TRBJ1-1; D unclear. There are 16 residues in the CDR3. The V end lost 1 base, the J end lost 1 base, and 13 bases lay between the germline ends. Germline V gene lookup returns CDR1 SGHAT and CDR2 FQNNGV. The CDR3 DNA follows: TGTGCCAGCAGCTTAGTATGGAGCAGACCGAACACTGAAGCTTTCTTT. Translating gives CASSLVWSRPNTEAFF.

V usage is TRBV5-1 and J usage is TRBJ2-7; maybe TRBD1 (6 bases). CDR3 size: 13 residues. Germline CDR1 and CDR2: SGHRS and YFSETQ. Trimming pared 2 bases from V and 3 bases from J, leaving 9 bases between. CDR3 coding DNA: TGCGCCAGCAGCTTCCCAGGGGTCTACGAGCAGTACTTC. Amino acid sequence: CASSFPGVYEQYF.

The chain carries TRBV13 and TRBJ2-1, with TRBD1 matching over 7 bases. The V and J ends lost 5 bases and 2 bases, in that order; junction bases with no gene match: 6. The CDR3 loop spans 15 amino acids. Germline loops: CDR1 PRHDT, CDR2 FYEKMQ (reference sequence). CDR3 DNA sequence: TGTGCCAGCAGCCCGGGACAGATTGCCTACAATGAGCAGTTCTTC. Translating gives CASSPGQIAYNEQFF.

Only a few counts were recorded for this clonotype. This chain links TRBV4-2 with TRBJ1-5, with 11 bases aligning to TRBD1. The CDR3 is made up of 16 amino acids. Trimming took 4 bases from V and 3 from J; bases not matched to a gene: 5. From germline, CDR1 is LGHNA and CDR2 YNFKEQ. The chain's CDR3 is CASSRGTGGFNQPQHF. The CDR3 nucleotides read TGTGCCAGCAGCCGCGGGACAGGGGGGTTCAATCAGCCCCAGCATTTT.

The chain carries TRBV5-1 and TRBJ1-2; TRBD1 might be the D (5 bases). This CDR3 spans 12 amino acids. Per germline, CDR1 SGHRS and CDR2 YFSETQ. V was shortened by 6 bases and J by 6 bases, with 12 bases between the two germline ends. The chain's CDR3 is CASTGTEDGYTF. CDR3 DNA sequence: TGCGCCAGCACCGGGACGGAGGATGGCTACACCTTC.

The chain carries TRBV20-1 and TRBJ1-1; D unclear. This CDR3 is built from 13 residues. Trimming stripped 5 bases from V and 4 bases from J, with 14 bases between. Germline CDR1 is DFQATT and CDR2 is SNEGSKA (reference sequence). As DNA, the CDR3 is TGCAGTGCTCCGGCCCGGGGATTCACTGAAGCTTTCTTT. Protein: CSAPARGFTEAFF.

This rearrangement joins TRBV19 to TRBJ2-7; D call uncertain. The CDR3 contains 14 residues. V was clipped by 5 bases and J by 2 bases, with 13 bases between them. Germline loops: CDR1 LNHDA, CDR2 SQIVND (reference sequence). CDR3 DNA sequence: TGTGCCAGTAGTTTCGGGTCCGCGACCTACGAGCAGTACTTC. Translating it yields CASSFGSATYEQYF.

The rearrangement links TRBV28 to TRBJ2-7; 11 bases fit TRBD2. This CDR3 spans 15 amino acids. V shed 5 bases, J shed 4 bases, and the junction held 7 bases outside the gene matches. Germline-derived CDR1 and CDR2 are MDHEN and SYDVKM. This CDR3 reads CASSRLAGREYEQYF. For the CDR3, the DNA is TGTGCCAGCAGTAGACTAGCGGGAAGGGAATACGAGCAGTACTTC.

This clonotype has only a few counts. This rearrangement joins TRBV30 to TRBJ1-1; D is unclear. Germline V lookup: CDR1 GTSNPN, CDR2 SVGIG (reference sequence). The ends were cut back, 1 base at V and 4 bases at J, with 10 bases in the middle. The length of the CDR3 is 13 residues. The CDR3, as DNA: TGTGCCTGGAGTGCCCAATCCGGCACTGAAGCTTTCTTT. Protein: CAWSAQSGTEAFF.

This sequence joins TRBV29-1 and TRBJ1-1, with 7 bases aligning to TRBD1. The CDR3 has 14 residues. Looked up from germline, CDR1 is SQVTM and CDR2 is ANQGSEA. Trimming cost V 5 bases and J 10 bases; bases outside gene matches: 16. In DNA form, the CDR3 reads TGCAGCGTTTCAAGGGAAACAGGGGATTCAGTAGCTTTCTTT. As protein: CSVSRETGDSVAFF.

The table lists this clonotype with a few counts. The chain links TRBV5-1 to TRBJ2-5; D is ambiguous. The V gene lost 4 bases and the J gene lost 6 bases, with 7 bases spanning the gap. The length of the CDR3 is 11 residues. Germline CDR1 is SGHRS and CDR2 is YFSETQ. The chain's CDR3 is CASSVEKTQYF. The CDR3 region has the DNA TGCGCCAGCAGCGTCGAGAAGACCCAGTACTTC.

This clonotype has more than one count but fewer than ten. The rearrangement links TRBV11-2 to TRBJ2-1; a possible D gene is TRBD1 (6 bases). The CDR3 sequence is 15 residues long. Germline CDR1 SGHAT, CDR2 FQNNGV. V lost 5 bases, J lost 2 bases, and 13 bases lay in between. CDR3 DNA sequence: TGTGCCAGCAGCCTGACACAGGGACCCTACAATGAGCAGTTCTTC. It yields the protein CASSLTQGPYNEQFF.

The rearrangement joins TRBV20-1 to TRBJ2-7; possible D gene TRBD2, 6 bases. The germline CDR1 and CDR2 sequences are DFQATT and SNEGSKA (reference sequence). This CDR3 region has 12 residues. V was cut by 7 bases and J by 6 bases, with 16 bases left in between. CDR3 amino acids: CSVPGDVGEQYF. The CDR3 DNA sequence: TGCAGTGTCCCGGGGGACGTGGGCGAGCAGTACTTC.

V gene TRBV4-1 combines with J gene TRBJ2-3, with D unclear. V lost 2 bases, J lost 3 bases, and 12 bases lay in between. CDR3 length: 15 amino acids. Germline CDR1 MGHRA, CDR2 YSYEKL. CDR3 sequence (DNA): TGCGCCAGCAGCCAAATATCCACAATAACAGATACGCAGTATTTT. Its translation: CASSQISTITDTQYF.

This chain uses TRBV20-1 with TRBJ2-6; TRBD2 might be the D (5 bases). Germline V CDR1 and CDR2: DFQATT, SNEGSKA (reference sequence). Trimming took off 4 bases at V and 0 bases at J, with 10 bases between the two ends. This CDR3 has 15 residues. The CDR3 region is CSAIGDYSGANVLTF. The CDR3, as DNA: TGCAGTGCTATCGGCGACTACTCTGGGGCCAACGTCCTGACTTTC.

The rearrangement uses TRBV6-5 and TRBJ1-2, with D possibly being TRBD1 (6 bases). The CDR3 is 12 residues long. Per germline, CDR1 MNHEY and CDR2 SVGAGI. The V end was cut by 8 bases, the J end by 5 bases, with 12 bases between. The CDR3 nucleotides read TGTGCCAGCTTCAGGGGAGGATATGGCTACACCTTC. This gives the protein CASFRGGYGYTF.

This rearrangement joins TRBV24-1 to TRBJ1-1; tentative D call: TRBD1 (5 bases). Trimming left V 7 bases short and J 7 bases short, with 21 bases between. The CDR3 contains 15 residues. From germline, CDR1 is KGHDR and CDR2 SFDVKD. The CDR3 sequence: CATRRAGGDKDEAFF. For the CDR3, the DNA is TGTGCCACCAGACGGGCGGGGGGTGATAAGGATGAAGCTTTCTTT.

The V and J genes are TRBV7-3 and TRBJ2-5; tentative D call: TRBD2 (6 bases). The J call may be faulty, since TRBJ2-7 better matches the DNA end. Germline lookup yields CDR1 SGHTA and CDR2 FQGTGA. CDR3 length: 14 residues. In DNA form, the CDR3 reads TGTGCCAGCAGTCCATTCGGAGGGCAGGACGAGCAGTACTTC. Its translation: CASSPFGGQDEQYF.

This clonotype was found a few times. The chain carries TRBV7-2 and TRBJ2-5, with D maybe TRBD2 (6 bases). V dropped 1 base and J dropped 4 bases, with 13 bases sitting between them. CDR3 length: 15 residues. Germline V gene sequence: CDR1 SGHTA, CDR2 FQGNSA. CDR3 nucleotide sequence: TGTGCCAGCAGCTTAGGCGGGGTTGAAGGAGAGACCCAGTACTTC. Protein product: CASSLGGVEGETQYF.